The sequence of this TCR beta chain was determined in a study of blood T cell repertoires in COVID-19. As for the study in general: Some COVID-19 samples were acute and others convalescent; all came from the United States, Italy and Spain.

Per the original methods: Quantification of nucleated cells was approximated via reference gene primer amplification. Profiling relied on immunoSEQ multiplex PCR, and the TCRdb table lists in-frame clones only, not all of them. Clonal size and the V and J genes are those of that table, whereas D and trimming came from the DNA. The sample carries 210,000 or so clones, around 88% recorded once. Trimming shortened V by 4 bases and J by 0 bases, and 7 bases separated the two germline ends. The CDR3 extends over 13 amino acids. This chain uses TRBV12-3 or TRBV12-4 with TRBJ2-7; no definite D call. The receptor was isolated from a man aged 45-60 years with active or convalescent COVID-19. Specimen: peripheral blood. This chain's CDR3 is CASSYQSSYEQYF. The CDR3 nucleotides are TGTGCCAGCAGTTACCAGTCCTCCTACGAGCAGTACTTC.